This T cell receptor beta chain stems from a study of Tregs in tolerant kidney transplant recipients. Findings of the study overall: Biological reproducibility was not directly addressed in this study.

This table comes from immunoSEQ multiplex PCR, and its TCRdb copy is limited to in-frame clones, with some not included. The sample contains tens of thousands of clones, approximately 93% of which appear only once. Recipients received nonmyeloablative bone marrow transplants from related graft donors, with transient mixed chimerism. Unstimulated Tregs (CD4+CD25+CD127-) and CD4+CD25- non-Tregs were sorted from PBMCs. This clone was recorded a few times. The antigen remains unidentified. J gave up 7 bases and V 10 bases, and 8 bases lay outside the gene matches. CDR1 is ENHRY and CDR2 is SYGVKD in the germline V gene. The CDR3 runs 14 residues.

The clonotype comes from a human patient who received a combined kidney and bone marrow transplant. Certain T cells may be donor cells from the graft. The sample in question was CD4+ T cells from blood (PBMCs), obtained 12 months after the transplant. This chain joins TRBV10-3 and TRBJ2-1; TRBD2 aligns across 12 bases. CDR3 DNA sequence: TGTGCCACCAGGACTAGCGGGGAGGAGAATGAGCAGTTCTTC. Amino acid sequence: CATRTSGEENEQFF.